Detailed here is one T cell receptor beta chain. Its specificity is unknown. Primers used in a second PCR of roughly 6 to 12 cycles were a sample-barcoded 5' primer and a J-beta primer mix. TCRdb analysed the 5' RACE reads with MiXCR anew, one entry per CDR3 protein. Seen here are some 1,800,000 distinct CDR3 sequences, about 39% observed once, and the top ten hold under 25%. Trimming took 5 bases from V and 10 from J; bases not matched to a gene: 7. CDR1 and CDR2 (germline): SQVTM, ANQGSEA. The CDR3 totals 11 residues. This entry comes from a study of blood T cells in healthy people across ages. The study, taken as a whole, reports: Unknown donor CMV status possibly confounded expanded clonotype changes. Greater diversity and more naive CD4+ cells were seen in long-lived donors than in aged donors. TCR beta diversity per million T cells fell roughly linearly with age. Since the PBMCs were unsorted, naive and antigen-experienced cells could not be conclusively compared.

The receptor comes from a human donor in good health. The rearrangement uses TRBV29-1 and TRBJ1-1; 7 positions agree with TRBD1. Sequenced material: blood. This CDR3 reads CSVQTQGGAFF. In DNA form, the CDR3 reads TGCAGCGTTCAAACCCAGGGGGGAGCTTTCTTT. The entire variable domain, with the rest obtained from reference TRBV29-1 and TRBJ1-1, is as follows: SAVISQKPSRDICQRGTSLTIQCQVDSQVTMMFWYRQQPGQSLTLIATANQGSEATYESGFVIDKFPISRPNLTFSTLTVSNMSPEDSSIYLCSVQTQGGAFFGQGTRLTVV.